This is a list of T cell receptor beta chains from one sample in a study of blood T cells in healthy people across ages. One entry per CDR3 protein, called by TCRdb with MiXCR from the 5' RACE reads. The sample consists of roughly 1.6 million distinct CDR3 sequences, about 35% of them appearing once. The sample consisted of blood. These receptor sequences come from a woman aged 30 to 39 in good health. CDR3s include the opening cysteine and the closing phenylalanine or tryptophan. D genes are given only for firm matches. Expanded clones are given a class, and other clones once, few, many or no size at all.

clone_size j_call v_call d_call cdr3_nt cdr3_aa
. TRBJ2-1 TRBV20-1 TRBD2 TGCAGTGCTAGAGATCTGGCTAGCGGGAGCTTCAATGAGCAGTTCTTC CSARDLASGSFNEQFF
. TRBJ2-1 TRBV12-3/TRBV12-4 . TGTGCCAGCGTGGTTGGGGGGGCTAATGAGCAGTTCTTC CASVVGGANEQFF
few TRBJ1-1 TRBV12-3/TRBV12-4 . TGTGCCAGTGAAAGGGGAAGCGCTGAAGCTTTCTTT CASERGSAEAFF
few TRBJ2-5 TRBV20-1 . TGCAGTGCCCGGCTAGTCGGGACAAATAGTGGAGAGACCCAGTACTTC CSARLVGTNSGETQYF
. TRBJ2-3 TRBV20-1 TRBD2 TGCAGTGCCTCGTTAGGACTAGCGGGAACAGATACGCAGTATTTT CSASLGLAGTDTQYF
. TRBJ1-2 TRBV11-1 . TGTGCCAGCAGCTCGACGTCGGCTAACTATGGCTACACCTTC CASSSTSANYGYTF
. TRBJ2-1 TRBV4-2 . TGTGCCAGCAGCCAAGATCTTGAGGGGCCAGCCGTTACCTACAATGAGCAGTTCTTC CASSQDLEGPAVTYNEQFF
few TRBJ2-5 TRBV7-3 . TGTGCCAGCAGCTTTGGAGCGTACAATGAGCAGTACTTC CASSFGAYNEQYF
. TRBJ2-2 TRBV5-1 . TGCGCCAGCAGCTTGGCCCTACGGGGAAAAGAGACCGGGGAGCTGTTTTTT CASSLALRGKETGELFF
few TRBJ2-1 TRBV20-1 TRBD2 TGCAGCGCTAGAGATTCCCCCCAGCGGGAGGTTGTTCCCTCCTACAATGAGCAGTTCTTC CSARDSPQREVVPSYNEQFF
. TRBJ2-1 TRBV2 TRBD2 TGTGCCAGCATGGCGAGCGGGTTGAGCGGGAGGGTGTATGAGCAGTTCTTC CASMASGLSGRVYEQFF
once TRBJ1-2 TRBV9 . TGTGCCAGCAGCGTAGACCCCCGGGCCCCCAGAGGAAACTATGGCTACACCTTC CASSVDPRAPRGNYGYTF
few TRBJ1-2 TRBV4-1 TRBD1 TGCGCCAGCAGCCAAGATATTACAGGGGACTATGGCTACACCTTC CASSQDITGDYGYTF
. TRBJ2-4 TRBV25-1 . TGTGCCAGCAGTGAATCGGGCGGGCCGAACATTCAGTACTTC CASSESGGPNIQYF
. TRBJ2-7 TRBV5-1 . TGCGCCAGCAGCTTGGAAAGGGGAGCCTCTGTGTACTTC CASSLERGASVYF
. TRBJ2-1 TRBV7-2 . TGTGCCAGCAGCTCTAGGACACTACGGGCCTCCTACAATAAGCAGTTCTTC CASSSRTLRASYNKQFF
few TRBJ2-5 TRBV3-1 . TGTGCCAGCAGCCAAAACGTCGGGGTAGGGGAGACCCAGTACTTC CASSQNVGVGETQYF
. TRBJ2-7 TRBV7-3 TRBD2 TGTGCCAGCAGCTTAAGTAGCGGGATCTACAATGAGCAGTACTTC CASSLSSGIYNEQYF
. TRBJ2-1 TRBV27 . TGTGCCAGCAGTTTTTTAGGCCGCAATGAGCAGTTCTTC CASSFLGRNEQFF
. TRBJ1-5 TRBV6-1 TRBD1 TGTGCCAGCTGGACAGGGTATAGCAATCAGCCCCAGCATTTT CASWTGYSNQPQHF
. TRBJ2-7 TRBV30 . TGTGCCTGGTCGGGGCCCTACGAGCAGTACTTC CAWSGPYEQYF
few TRBJ1-5 TRBV7-2 . TGTGCCAGCAGCTTAGACCCCCCACGGGTCAATCAGCCCCAGCATTTT CASSLDPPRVNQPQHF
. TRBJ2-3 TRBV30 TRBD2 TGTGCCTGGAGTTTCGGACTAGCGGGGGGGACAGATACGCAGTATTTT CAWSFGLAGGTDTQYF
. TRBJ2-7 TRBV5-1 . TGCGCCAGCAGCTTAGAGCCGGGATCCCTACTACCCTACGAGCAGTACTTC CASSLEPGSLLPYEQYF
few TRBJ2-7 TRBV6-2/TRBV6-3 . TGTGCCAGCAGTTACTCGATGCCTTTGATAGCAGGGAACGAGCAGTACTTC CASSYSMPLIAGNEQYF
few TRBJ2-5 TRBV27 TRBD2 TGTGCCAGCAAGCCCTCCGGTTGGCGGGGGCAAGAGACCCAGTACTTC CASKPSGWRGQETQYF
. TRBJ1-4 TRBV28 . TGTGCCAGCAGTTTAGGGCAAGGACTCCGGGCACGAAAACTGTTTTTT CASSLGQGLRARKLFF
. TRBJ2-1 TRBV4-1 TRBD2 TGCGCCAGCAGCACGATAGCGGGAGAGTACAATGAGCAGTTCTTC CASSTIAGEYNEQFF
. TRBJ1-1 TRBV15 . TGTGCCACCAGCAGAGATCGAAGGACTTCCTTGAACACTGAAGCTTTCTTT CATSRDRRTSLNTEAFF
. TRBJ2-7 TRBV29-1 TRBD1 TGCAGCGTTGGGGAGTCGAGGGGGCCCTACAATGAGCAGTACTTC CSVGESRGPYNEQYF
. TRBJ1-2 TRBV9 . TGTGCCAGCAGCGCCACCCCTCCAGACAGCGGCTACACCTTC CASSATPPDSGYTF
few TRBJ2-5 TRBV19 . TGTGCCAGTAGTATTCCTAGCGTGGAGACCCAGTACTTC CASSIPSVETQYF
. TRBJ2-5 TRBV6-1 TRBD2 TGTGCCAGCAGTGAAAGCCCTCCGGGACTAGCCCGGGAGACCCAGTACTTC CASSESPPGLARETQYF
. TRBJ2-3 TRBV5-1 . TGCGCCTGCAGCATAGAGACCCCCACAGATACGCAGTATTTT CACSIETPTDTQYF
. TRBJ1-2 TRBV2 TRBD1 TGTGCCAGCAGTGAAGGGCCCCGGACAGGCTATGGCTACACCTTC CASSEGPRTGYGYTF
. TRBJ1-2 TRBV3-1 . TGTGCCAGCAGCCAAGAACGGTCTAGCTACACCTTC CASSQERSSYTF
few TRBJ1-1 TRBV27 . TGTGCCAGCAGTTTAATAGTGGGGAACACTGAAGCTTTCTTT CASSLIVGNTEAFF
. TRBJ2-5 TRBV18 . TGTGCCAGCTCACCAAGGAGGACACTAATGCTGGATCCCCAAGAGACCCAGTACTTC CASSPRRTLMLDPQETQYF
. TRBJ2-7 TRBV9 . TGTGCCAGCAGCCCGACGACCGGGGACCAGGGCGAGCAGTACTTC CASSPTTGDQGEQYF
many TRBJ2-5 TRBV28 . TGTGCCAGTCGTGGGGGGTTAGAGACCCAGTACTTC CASRGGLETQYF
. TRBJ2-5 TRBV9 TRBD2 TGTGCCAGCAGCGTAGGTGGCGGGGGACACCAAGAGACCCAGTACTTC CASSVGGGGHQETQYF
few TRBJ2-3 TRBV4-2 . TGTGCCAGCAGCCAAGATAAAAGCGACACCGGTACGCAGTATTTT CASSQDKSDTGTQYF